This T cell receptor beta chain stems from a study of T cell responses to AZD1222 COVID-19 vaccine. Libraries were prepared by immunoSEQ multiplex PCR; TCRdb keeps only in-frame clonotypes and omits some of them. Of some 30,000 clones in the sample, 75% to 90% were seen once. The CDR3 runs 15 residues. CDR1 is ENHRY, CDR2 SYGVKD, per germline. The J segment lost 5 bases and the V segment lost 3 bases, leaving 8 bases of the junction unmatched. This clone was seen only once. Its specificity is unknown. Findings and limits, study-wide: Clonal diversity was possibly underestimated; the donors were predominantly white British and more often female. Only 5 to 7 AZD1222 recipients were seropositive at baseline.

This chain links TRBV10-3 with TRBJ1-1; 8 bases map to TRBD1. The sequence was collected from an adult in good health. This sample comprised peripheral blood, obtained on day 0 of AZD1222 vaccination. The CDR3 loop is CAISDLTGARTEAFF. CDR3 DNA sequence: TGTGCCATCAGTGATTTGACAGGGGCAAGGACTGAAGCTTTCTTT.